What follows are 11 T cell receptor beta chains derived from one specimen sequenced in a study of CD4 T cells in relation to SARS-CoV-2 and coronaviruses. Before the COVID-19 pandemic, during about 2011-2019, CD4+ T cells were taken from unexposed donors. Sequencing used immunoSEQ multiplex PCR; TCRdb keeps in-frame clones, though not all of them. In the table there are some 70,000 clones, more than 85% of which are singletons. The sample consisted of naive CD4+ T cells from PBMCs. Documented subset: naive CD4+ T cells isolated by negative enrichment. The receptors were sampled from a human donor in good health.

This clone was seen a single time. CDR3 coding DNA: TGTGCCAGCAGCCCACCCGGGACCGGGAGGGCCAGGAGCGGGGAGCTGTTTTTT. Amino acids: CASSPPGTGRARSGELFF. This chain joins TRBV27 and TRBJ2-2; TRBD2 agrees at 8 bases. CDR3 length: 18 residues. In germline, CDR1 is MNHEY, CDR2 SMNVEV (reference sequence). The V gene end was trimmed by 6 bases and the J gene end by 7 bases; junction bases not matched to a gene: 19.

J is TRBJ2-3 and V is TRBV6-6; no clear D. Trimming removed 3 bases from V and 2 bases from J, with 9 bases in between. CDR1 is MNHNY, CDR2 SVGAGI, per germline (reference sequence). The CDR3 consists of 14 residues. The CDR3 protein is CASSYPDLTDTQYF. CDR3 DNA sequence: TGTGCCAGCAGTTATCCGGACCTCACAGATACGCAGTATTTT.

The chain has TRBV7-8 and TRBJ2-2, with D tentatively TRBD1 (5 bases). Germline CDR1 is SGHVS and CDR2 is FQNEAQ. Trimming took off 3 bases at V and 1 base at J, with 6 bases between the two ends. This CDR3 is 14 amino acids long. The CDR3 here is CASSLGRNTGELFF. CDR3 sequence (DNA): TGTGCCAGCAGCTTGGGGCGGAACACCGGGGAGCTGTTTTTT.

This sequence joins TRBV18 and TRBJ1-2; a weak D match, TRBD1 (5 bases). The CDR3 runs to 16 residues. Germline V gene sequence: CDR1 KGHSH, CDR2 LQKENI. V was cut by 1 base and J by 3 bases, with 15 bases left in between. The CDR3 DNA is TGTGCCAGCTCACCACGGGCACCCCAGGGCGACTATGGCTACACCTTC. Its translation is CASSPRAPQGDYGYTF.

The chain recombines TRBV28 with TRBJ2-5, with D possibly being TRBD2 (6 bases). The CDR3 is 15 residues long. V lost 4 bases to trimming and J lost 2 bases, with 14 bases between them. Germline CDR1 is MDHEN and CDR2 is SYDVKM. The CDR3 loop reads CASSSPSGRQETQYF. CDR3 DNA sequence: TGTGCCAGCAGTTCACCCAGCGGGCGGCAAGAGACCCAGTACTTC.

The rearrangement joins TRBV18 to TRBJ2-7; D is perhaps TRBD1 (6 bases). The CDR3 is made up of 14 amino acids. Germline loops: CDR1 KGHSH, CDR2 LQKENI. The V end lost 6 bases, the J end lost 2 bases, and 14 bases lay between the germline ends. The chain's CDR3 is CASSNYRDTYEQYF. The CDR3, as DNA: TGTGCCAGCTCGAATTACAGGGACACCTACGAGCAGTACTTC.

The rearrangement uses TRBV6-5 and TRBJ2-7; 10 bases map to TRBD1. Germline-derived CDR1 and CDR2 are MNHEY and SVGAGI. This CDR3 comprises 14 residues. V lost 6 bases, J lost 4 bases, and 6 bases stayed unmatched. The CDR3 DNA sequence: TGTGCCAGCAGCGCCGGGACAGGGGTTTACGAGCAGTACTTC. The encoded protein is CASSAGTGVYEQYF.

The rearrangement links TRBV9 to TRBJ2-7; 12 bases match TRBD1. The CDR3 contains 15 residues. Looked up from germline, CDR1 is SGDLS and CDR2 is YYNGEE. V was pared by 0 bases and J by 4 bases, with 2 bases of the junction left unmatched. CDR3 nucleotides: TGTGCCAGCAGCGTAGGGGGACAGGGGGCGTACGAGCAGTACTTC. Amino acids: CASSVGGQGAYEQYF.

This CDR3 reads CASSPTSLGTGELFF. CDR3 nucleotides: TGCGCCAGCAGTCCTACATCGCTTGGCACCGGGGAGCTGTTTTTT. This chain links TRBV5-1 with TRBJ2-2; D gene unclear. Germline-derived CDR1 and CDR2 are SGHRS and YFSETQ. V dropped 5 bases and J dropped 4 bases, with 15 bases sitting between them. The CDR3 spans 15 residues.

The chain carries TRBV6-2 or TRBV6-3 and TRBJ2-7, with TRBD1 matching 11 bases. CDR3 length: 16 amino acids. The germline V gene encodes CDR1 MNHEY and CDR2 SVGEGT. With 6 bases clipped from V and 4 bases from J, the junction kept 11 bases outside the gene matches. The CDR3 reads CASSNGQGALNYEQYF. CDR3 in DNA: TGTGCCAGCAGCAACGGACAGGGGGCCCTTAATTACGAGCAGTACTTC.

V and J are TRBV6-2 or TRBV6-3 and TRBJ2-1; the match to TRBD1 covers 9 bases. The germline V gene encodes CDR1 MNHEY and CDR2 SVGEGT. The V and J ends lost 2 bases and 7 bases, in that order; junction bases with no gene match: 6. CDR3 size: 15 residues. The CDR3 DNA follows: TGTGCCAGCAGTTACGCGGGGACAGGGAATAATGAGCAGTTCTTC. Its translation is CASSYAGTGNNEQFF.